Sequencing of this T cell receptor (beta chain) was carried out in a study of post-analysis software for immune sequencing data (dated by TCRdb to the mid-2010s). As for the study more broadly: Recorded disease courses included relapsing-remitting, secondary progressive and progressive-relapsing multiple sclerosis, with some patients lacking subtype annotation. The multiple sclerosis patient repertoires were compared with under 13 previously published healthy control repertoires from donors aged about 6 to 26 years. A subset of samples was prepared in parallel using single-end sample barcoding, then pooled and co-amplified after Illumina adapter ligation. The paper as a whole reports these results and caveats: The multiple sclerosis patient group was slightly younger than the control group. Significantly lower normalized Chao1 diversity was found in multiple sclerosis patients than in controls, suggesting substantial peripheral T-cell clonal expansion. Direct clustering with F measure revealed strong co-clustering of samples prepared in the same batch, which led to a batch-effect correction. Significantly higher frequencies in patients than in controls were found for a few TRBV segments, including TRBV5-6, TRBV5-1 and TRBV20-1.

The CDR3 runs 16 amino acids, cysteine and phenylalanine included. CDR3 DNA is the only sequence kept; it has 48 bases, read in frame from the first base. The junction shows trimming of 5 bases on V and 3 bases on J, and the gene matches do not reach 7 bases of it. Reading the germline V gene gives CDR1 SGHDN and CDR2 FVKESK. Comment on this clonotype: Which antigen it targets is not known. The record has no base qualities; no much larger clone is one base away.

The library was built by means of PCR. The listed sequencing device is Illumina HiSeq 2500. Unique molecular identifiers were incorporated into TCR beta cDNA libraries to reduce PCR and sequencing biases. Approximately 500,000 cDNA molecules were obtained per 1 to 10 million input T cells, so each molecule approximated one T cell. The patient libraries were prepared and sequenced using the same protocol as the earlier healthy control dataset. Samples belonging to the same batch were prepared together, multiplexed and sequenced on a shared HiSeq lane. The original methods were these. MIGEC handled the raw barcoded reads, throwing out single-read molecular identifier groups before consensus assembly and CDR3 extraction. Clonotype tables were post-analysed with VDJtools, normalizing diversity by down-sampling all datasets to the smallest sample size. In repertoire overlap clustering, CDR3 amino acid sequences, but not nucleotide sequences, were matched to correct batch-related cross-sample contamination. TCRdb redid the processing of the public reads, applying fastp at Q25 and MiXCR, and retained in-frame beta chains. Here each entry gathers all rows of one CDR3 protein and keeps the most common genes and DNA. The V and J calls come from TCRdb's annotation, not from the publication. In this sample the table shows a few hundred thousand distinct CDR3 sequences, around a third of which occur a single time. The biggest ten clones account for approximately 5.4% of the sample.

To demonstrate the VDJtools post-analysis software, TCR beta repertoires were profiled from the peripheral blood of 13 young patients with multiple sclerosis. The patients with multiple sclerosis were children and adolescents between roughly 6 and 17 years of age. Material for sequencing was blood. Recombination linked TRBV14 to TRBJ2-1; 10 junctional bases match TRBD1. This receptor was taken from a girl aged 2-17 years with multiple sclerosis. This receptor carries the CDR3 CASSEPTGGHYNEQFF. The DNA sequence is as follows: TGTGCCAGCAGCGAACCGACAGGGGGCCACTACAATGAGCAGTTCTTC.